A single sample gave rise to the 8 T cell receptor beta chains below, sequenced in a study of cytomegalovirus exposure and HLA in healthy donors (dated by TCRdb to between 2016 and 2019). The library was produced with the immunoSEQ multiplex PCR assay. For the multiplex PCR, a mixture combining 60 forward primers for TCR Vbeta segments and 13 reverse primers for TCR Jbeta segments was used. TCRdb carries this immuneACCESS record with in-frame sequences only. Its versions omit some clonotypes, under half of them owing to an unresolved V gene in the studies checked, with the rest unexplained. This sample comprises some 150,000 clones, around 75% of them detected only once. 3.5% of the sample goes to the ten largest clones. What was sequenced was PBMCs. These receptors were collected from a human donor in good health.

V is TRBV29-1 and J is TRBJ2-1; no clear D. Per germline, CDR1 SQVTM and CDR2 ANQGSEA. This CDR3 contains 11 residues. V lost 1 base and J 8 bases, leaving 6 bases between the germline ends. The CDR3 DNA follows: TGCAGCGTTGAAGTGGGCTATGAGCAGTTCTTC. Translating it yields CSVEVGYEQFF.

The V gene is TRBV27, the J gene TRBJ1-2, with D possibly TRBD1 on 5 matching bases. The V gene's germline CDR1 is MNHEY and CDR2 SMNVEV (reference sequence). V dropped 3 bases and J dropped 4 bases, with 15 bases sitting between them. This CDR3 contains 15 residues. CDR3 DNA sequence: TGTGCCAGCAGTTTCCAAGGGGCGCGAGGCTATGGCTACACCTTC. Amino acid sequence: CASSFQGARGYGYTF.

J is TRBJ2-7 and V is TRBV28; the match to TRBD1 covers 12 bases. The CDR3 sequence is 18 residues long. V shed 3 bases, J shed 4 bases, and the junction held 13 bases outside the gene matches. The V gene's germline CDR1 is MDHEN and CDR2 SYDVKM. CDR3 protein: CASSFSGTGGASDYEQYF. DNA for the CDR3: TGTGCCAGCAGTTTTTCCGGGACAGGGGGCGCCAGCGATTACGAGCAGTACTTC.

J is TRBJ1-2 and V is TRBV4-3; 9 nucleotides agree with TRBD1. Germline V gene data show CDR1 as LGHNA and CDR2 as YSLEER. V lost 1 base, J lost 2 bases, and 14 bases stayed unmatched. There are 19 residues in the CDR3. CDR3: CASSQVVTGTGLFNYGYTF. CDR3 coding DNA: TGCGCCAGCAGCCAAGTAGTTACCGGGACAGGGCTCTTCAACTATGGCTACACCTTC.

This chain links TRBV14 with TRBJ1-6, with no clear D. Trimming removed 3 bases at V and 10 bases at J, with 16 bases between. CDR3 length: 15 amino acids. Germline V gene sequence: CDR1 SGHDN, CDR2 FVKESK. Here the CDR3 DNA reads TGTGCCAGCAGCCACGACACACCCGGTGGGTCACCCCTCCACTTT. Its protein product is CASSHDTPGGSPLHF.

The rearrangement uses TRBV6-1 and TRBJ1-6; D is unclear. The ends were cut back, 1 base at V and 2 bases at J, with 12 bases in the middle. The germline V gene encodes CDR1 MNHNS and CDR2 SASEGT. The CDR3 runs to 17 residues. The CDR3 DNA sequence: TGTGCCAGCAGTGAAGACAGTATTAGGACCTATAATTCACCCCTCCACTTT. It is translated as CASSEDSIRTYNSPLHF.

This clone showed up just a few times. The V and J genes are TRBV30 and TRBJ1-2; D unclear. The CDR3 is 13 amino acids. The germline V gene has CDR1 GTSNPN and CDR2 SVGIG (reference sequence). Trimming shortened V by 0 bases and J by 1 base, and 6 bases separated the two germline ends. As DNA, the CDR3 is TGTGCCTGGAGTGTTGAGGGTAACTATGGCTACACCTTC. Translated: CAWSVEGNYGYTF. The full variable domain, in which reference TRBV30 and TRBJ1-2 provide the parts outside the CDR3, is SQTIHQWPATLVQPVGSPLSLECTVEGTSNPNLYWYRQAAGRGLQLLFYSVGIGQISSEVPQNLSASRPQDRQFILSSKKLLLSDSGFYLCAWSVEGNYGYTFGSGTRLTVV.

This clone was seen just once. CDR3 in amino acids: CASSSARAASYEQYF. The CDR3 region has the DNA TGTGCCAGCAGCTCAGCGCGGGCCGCCTCCTACGAGCAGTACTTC. The chain recombines TRBV7-9 with TRBJ2-7, with D possibly TRBD2 on 5 matching bases. Germline CDR1 and CDR2: SEHNR and FQNEAQ (reference sequence). This CDR3 has 15 amino acids. Trimming took off 4 bases at V and 0 bases at J, with 13 bases between the two ends. The variable domain in full, completed from reference TRBV7-9 and TRBJ2-7, reads DTGVSQNPRHKITKRGQNVTFRCDPISEHNRLYWYRQTLGQGPEFLTYFQNEAQLEKSRLLSDRFSAERPKGSFSTLEIQRTEQGDSAMYLCASSSARAASYEQYFGPGTRLTVT.